A selection of T cell receptor beta chains follows, all from one sample in a study of pediatric ulcerative colitis. The repertoire was sequenced with immunoSEQ multiplex PCR; TCRdb's copy has only in-frame clones and lacks some. The sample lists tens of thousands of clones, roughly 71% occurring once. The sequenced sample consisted of gut tissue. The receptors come from a boy under 18 with severe ulcerative colitis. Each CDR3 is given with its conserved first and last residue. D genes are given only for firm matches. Some rows have no size entry. The others give once, few or many, or a class for an expanded clone.

V,D,J,size,DNA,CDR3
TRBV11-2,-,TRBJ1-2,few,TGTGCCAGCAGCTTACGAGGGGGAGAGGCTGGCTACACCTTC,CASSLRGGEAGYTF
TRBV6-1,-,TRBJ2-1,-,TGTGCCAGCAGTGAAGCGATGGGTCTCGAGCAGTTCTTC,CASSEAMGLEQFF
TRBV5-1,-,TRBJ2-7,-,TGCGCCAGCACGGCAGAGAGCTCCTACGAGCAGTACTTC,CASTAESSYEQYF
TRBV2,TRBD1,TRBJ1-1,-,TGTGCCAGCGGTTTTGGACAGGGGACCACTGAAGCTTTCTTT,CASGFGQGTTEAFF
TRBV30,-,TRBJ1-6,-,TGTGCCTGGAGTGTGCCAAATTCTTCACCCCTCCACTTT,CAWSVPNSSPLHF
TRBV6-1,-,TRBJ1-4,-,TGTGCCGTAGGGGCTACAGCTAATGAAAAACTGTTTTTT,CAVGATANEKLFF
TRBV11-2,-,TRBJ2-1,few,TGTGCCAGCAGCTTAGGCCAAGCAGGTGAGCAGTTCTTC,CASSLGQAGEQFF
TRBV5-1,TRBD1,TRBJ1-2,-,TGCGCCAGCAGCTTGGTGGGACAGGGTGCCTATGGCTACACCTTC,CASSLVGQGAYGYTF
TRBV5-1,-,TRBJ2-5,-,TGCGCCAGCAGCTTGCTGGTCCAAGAGACCCAGTACTTC,CASSLLVQETQYF
TRBV19,TRBD1,TRBJ2-7,-,TGTGCCAGTAGTCCCTGGACAGGACCCTACGAGCAGTACTTC,CASSPWTGPYEQYF
TRBV5-5,-,TRBJ1-6,few,TGTGCCAGCAGCTCCATAACAGGGAGAGCGGATTCACCCCTCCACTTT,CASSSITGRADSPLHF